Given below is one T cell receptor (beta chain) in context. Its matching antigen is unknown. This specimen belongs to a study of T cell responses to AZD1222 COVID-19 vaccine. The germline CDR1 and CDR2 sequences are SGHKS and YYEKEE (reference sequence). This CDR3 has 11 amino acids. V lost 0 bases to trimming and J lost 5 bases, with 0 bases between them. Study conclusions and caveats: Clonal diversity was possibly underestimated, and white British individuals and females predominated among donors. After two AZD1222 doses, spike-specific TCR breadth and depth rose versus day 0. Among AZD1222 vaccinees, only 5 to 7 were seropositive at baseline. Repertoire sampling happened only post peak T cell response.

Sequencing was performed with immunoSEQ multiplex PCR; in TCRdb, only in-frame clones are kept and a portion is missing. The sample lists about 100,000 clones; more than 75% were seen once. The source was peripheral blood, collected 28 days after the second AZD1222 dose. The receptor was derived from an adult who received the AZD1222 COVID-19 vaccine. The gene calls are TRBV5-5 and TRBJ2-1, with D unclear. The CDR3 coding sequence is TGTGCCAGCAGCTTGGACAATGAGCAGTTCTTC. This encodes CASSLDNEQFF.